The T cell receptor beta chain under discussion was sequenced for a study of neurological immune-mediated disorders (dated by TCRdb to about 2019). About the investigation overall: Using UMI-based sequencing, the study compared peripheral blood TCR-beta repertoires from patients with HTLV-I-associated myelopathy (HAM/TSP), patients with multiple sclerosis, and healthy controls. Longitudinal samples, technical triplicates and paired sorted CD4+ and CD8+ T-cell subsets, alongside PBMC samples, were included among the approximately 99 TCR-beta libraries. Technical triplicate libraries were sequenced to precisely calculate how much the frequency of each individual clone varied. Of the 68 subjects in the cohort, about 15 were HAM/TSP patients, roughly 34 were multiple sclerosis patients, and 20 were healthy controls. Summary of the overall study and its limitations: The highest TCR clonal expansion was observed in HAM/TSP patients, whereas the lowest was observed in MS patients, even when compared with healthy controls. No identical CDR3 amino acid sequences were found to be shared among expanded clones across subjects, suggesting that TCR-beta repertoires were private in all groups.

This specimen's time point label, interpreted: technical triplicate 2. For unsorted PBMC libraries, 2 million PBMCs were used after storage in RNAlater at -80 degrees C until RNA extraction. Peripheral blood was subjected to Ficoll-Hypaque density gradient centrifugation to isolate PBMCs, which were then cryopreserved in liquid nitrogen. The cysteine opens and the phenylalanine closes a CDR3 of 15 amino acids. Just CDR3 DNA is preserved here, 45 bases in frame from base 1. The junction shows trimming of 4 bases on V and 1 base on J, plus 14 bases between the germline ends. CDR1 SGHRS and CDR2 YFSETQ were looked up in the germline V gene. This clonotype appeared many times. Its antigen is currently not known. No much larger clonotype is one base removed from it; base qualities were not supplied. To synthesize cDNA, template-switch 5'RACE was performed with a primer carrying a 10-nucleotide random unique molecular identifier so that each TCR transcript was tagged. Over 180 million TCR-beta sequences, covering 15-18 subjects, were produced in each sequencing run. The RNeasy kit was used to extract total RNA. The KAPA Real-time Library Amplification kit was used to amplify TCR-beta VDJ regions with primers targeting the TCR constant region and the 5'RACE anchor. A first PCR added sample indexes and Illumina adaptors, after which a second PCR increased the library yield. After Ampure bead purification, the TCR product of roughly 650 bp was size-selected on a 2% E-gel SizeSelection system. Before pooling, libraries had their quality checked on a Bioanalyzer, their concentration measured with Qubit, and their quantity determined with the Kapa Library Quantification kit. Libraries were sequenced paired-end 2 x 150 bp on an Illumina HiSeq 2500. To increase sequence diversity, roughly 24-32% phiX was spiked into each library pool. In the paper's pipeline: Quality-filtered reads were processed with the UMI-based MiGEC pipeline, which removed over 80% of raw TCR sequences during error correction. VDJ genes were aligned to IMGT germline references, and clonotypes were defined by unique CDR3 amino acid sequence plus V-J genes. Clonal expansion, Shannon diversity, and CDR3 relatedness (CalcPairwiseDistances, ClusterSamples) were evaluated with VDJtools, and phylogenetic trees were built with CLCbio workbench. A clone was classed as expanded if it had 8 or more unique UMIs, a cutoff based on coefficient-of-variation modelling across technical triplicates. In TCRdb, the public reads were trimmed at Q25 with fastp and aligned with MiXCR, with productive beta chains retained. Identical CDR3 proteins give one entry, which carries the most common genes and DNA. In this record, the V and J calls reflect TCRdb's handling and not the investigators' own analysis. The sample profile shows about 55,000 distinct CDR3 sequences; less than 25% of them were found once. Jointly, the top ten make up 3.5% to 5.5% of the sample.

The sample was PBMCs. Rearrangement joined TRBV5-1 to TRBJ1-1; TRBD1 is a possible D gene, resting on 6 matching bases. This TCR derives from a man aged 60-69 years with HTLV-1-associated myelopathy (HAM/TSP). This receptor carries the CDR3 CASSTGSQGNTEAFF. The nucleotide sequence reads TGCGCCAGCAGCACGGGCTCACAGGGGAACACTGAAGCTTTCTTT.